A selection of T cell receptor beta chains follows, all from one sample in a study of breast tumors, draining lymph nodes, adjacent tissues. TCRdb independently ran MiXCR on the multiplex PCR reads; one entry per CDR3 protein. The sample lists under 250,000 distinct CDR3 sequences, approximately 29% seen once, with just over 1.4% in the top ten. Material: axillary lymph node tissue. These receptors were collected from a female donor with breast cancer. Some clones in this sample may be carry-over from other donors' samples. Each CDR3 is given with its conserved first and last residue. A D gene is named only where the DNA matches it firmly. The size entry is marked missing in some rows and otherwise reads once, few, many or a size class.

13	TRBV4-1	-	TRBJ2-3	many	CASSHSLEDTQYF	TGCGCCAGCAGCCATTCACTTGAAGATACGCAGTATTTT
12	TRBV30	TRBD1	TRBJ1-2	many	CAWSGTGYGYTF	TGTGCCTGGAGTGGGACAGGGTATGGCTACACCTTC
13	TRBV4-1	-	TRBJ1-1	few	CASSQDMNTEAFF	TGCGCCAGCAGCCAAGATATGAACACTGAAGCTTTCTTT
13	TRBV19	-	TRBJ2-3	few	CASNDGGKVAQYF	TGTGCCAGTAATGACGGGGGAAAGGTTGCGCAGTATTTT
15	TRBV18	-	TRBJ1-4	-	CASSPEGRGLEKLFF	TGTGCCAGCTCACCAGAGGGAAGGGGACTTGAAAAACTGTTTTTT
16	TRBV12-3/TRBV12-4	-	TRBJ1-2	many	CASSSRQPGANYGYTF	TGTGCCAGCAGTTCAAGACAGCCGGGAGCTAACTATGGCTACACCTTC
16	TRBV20-1	TRBD2	TRBJ2-7	many	CSARDMPSGRSYEQYF	TGCAGTGCTAGAGATATGCCTAGCGGGAGAAGCTACGAGCAGTACTTC
13	TRBV15	-	TRBJ1-4	many	CATSRSPNEKLFF	TGTGCCACCAGCAGAAGCCCGAATGAAAAACTGTTTTTT
14	TRBV29-1	TRBD2	TRBJ2-5	many	CSVTNSGTRGSQYF	TGCAGCGTGACAAATTCCGGGACTAGGGGGTCCCAGTACTTC
16	TRBV14	TRBD1	TRBJ2-3	-	CASSLGQGARADTQYF	TGTGCCAGCAGCCTAGGACAGGGGGCGCGGGCAGATACGCAGTATTTT
14	TRBV6-6	-	TRBJ1-2	few	CASSHSDRSYGYTF	TGTGCCAGCAGTCACTCGGACAGAAGCTATGGCTACACCTTC
13	TRBV11-3	TRBD1	TRBJ2-7	many	CASRIGQGYEQYF	TGTGCCAGCAGGATCGGACAGGGCTACGAGCAGTACTTC
14	TRBV5-1	-	TRBJ2-2	many	CASSFRGNTGELFF	TGCGCCAGCAGCTTCCGCGGGAACACCGGGGAGCTGTTTTTT
16	TRBV3-2	-	TRBJ2-5	-	CASSQGCGGMEETQYF	TGTGCCAGCAGCCAAGGTTGTGGCGGGATGGAGGAGACCCAGTACTTC
13	TRBV28	-	TRBJ2-7	many	CATVSTSLYEQYF	TGTGCCACCGTCTCTACTAGCCTCTACGAGCAGTACTTC
16	TRBV6-1	-	TRBJ1-5	-	CASSPGHSSFNQPQHF	TGTGCCAGCAGTCCCGGCCACAGCTCCTTCAATCAGCCCCAGCATTTT
12	TRBV6-2/TRBV6-3	-	TRBJ2-7	many	CASSRTSYEQYF	TGTGCCAGCAGTCGTACCTCCTACGAGCAGTACTTC
14	TRBV18	-	TRBJ1-5	many	CASSPRHRDQPQHF	TGTGCCAGCTCACCGCGGCACAGGGATCAGCCCCAGCATTTT
15	TRBV12-3/TRBV12-4	TRBD2	TRBJ2-1	many	CATLLAGVHYNEQFF	TGTGCCACACTCCTCGCGGGAGTCCACTACAATGAGCAGTTCTTC
10	TRBV29-1	-	TRBJ2-1	many	CSVLQGSKFF	TGCAGCGTTCTTCAGGGGTCTAAGTTCTTC
15	TRBV5-1	TRBD2	TRBJ2-7	many	CASSPRLAGPYEQYF	TGCGCCAGCAGCCCCAGGCTAGCGGGACCCTACGAGCAGTACTTC
17	TRBV11-1	-	TRBJ2-6	many	CASTGYRANSGANVLTF	TGTGCCAGCACGGGGTACAGGGCCAACTCTGGGGCCAACGTCCTGACTTTC
13	TRBV3-1	-	TRBJ1-2	many	CASSPRGTYGYTF	TGTGCCAGCAGTCCGCGGGGGACCTATGGCTACACCTTC
11	TRBV30	-	TRBJ1-1	once	CAWSVGGEAFF	TGTGCCTGGAGTGTTGGGGGAGAAGCTTTCTTT
16	TRBV5-1	TRBD1	TRBJ1-1	-	CASSITTGRMNTEAFF	TGCGCCAGCAGCATAACGACAGGGAGGATGAACACTGAAGCTTTCTTT
14	TRBV6-1	-	TRBJ2-2	many	CASSERGDTGELFF	TGTGCCAGCAGTGAAAGGGGAGACACCGGGGAGCTGTTTTTT
14	TRBV12-3/TRBV12-4	-	TRBJ2-7	many	CASSLSGAPNEQYF	TGTGCCAGCAGTTTATCGGGAGCTCCTAACGAGCAGTACTTC